Shown below are 31 T cell receptor beta chains from a single sample sequenced in a study of T cells in Graves' hyperthyroidism and ophthalmopathy. Using RNA transcripts as the source, TCR beta CDR3 regions were amplified. First-round RT-PCR with HTBI primers amplified the TCR CDR3 region. Via MiXCR, TCRdb re-called the multiplex PCR reads, giving one row per CDR3 protein. The sample carries under 200,000 distinct CDR3 sequences, around 8.9% recorded once. Sequencing was carried out using blood. These receptors all come from a woman aged 18-29 years with Graves' hyperthyroidism that later progressed to Graves' ophthalmopathy.

The chain couples TRBV6-4 to TRBJ2-1; 9 bases map to TRBD2. Trimming cost V 2 bases and J 5 bases; bases outside gene matches: 1. This CDR3 is built from 14 residues. The germline V gene encodes CDR1 MRHNA and CDR2 SNTAGT. This CDR3 reads CASSDAGGHNEQFF. The CDR3, as DNA: TGTGCCAGCAGTGACGCGGGGGGGCACAATGAGCAGTTCTTC.

This clonotype came up a few times. The chain uses TRBV5-4 and TRBJ1-4; TRBD1 matches at 9 bases. The CDR3 covers 14 residues. After removal of 4 bases from V and 7 bases from J, the junction contained 5 bases not matched to a gene. Looked up from germline, CDR1 is SGHNT and CDR2 is YYREEE (reference sequence). The DNA of the CDR3 is TGTGCCAGCAGCCCGGGGACAGGGCCTGAAAAACTGTTTTTT. It yields the protein CASSPGTGPEKLFF.

This clonotype has ten or more counts. J is TRBJ2-2 and V is TRBV28; 7 positions match TRBD2. J lost 8 bases, V lost 2 bases, and 14 bases had no gene match. CDR3 length equals 17 residues. CDR1 is MDHEN and CDR2 is SYDVKM in the germline V gene. CDR3 coding DNA: TGTGCCAGCAGTTTAACTCCCCTTAGCTCCGGGGGGGGGGAGCTGTTTTTT. Amino acid sequence: CASSLTPLSSGGGELFF.

The chain has TRBV2 and TRBJ1-5, with a tentative D call TRBD1 (5 bases). Germline V gives CDR1 SNHLY, CDR2 FYNNEI. The CDR3 sequence is 13 residues long. Deletions cut 5 bases from V and 6 bases from J, with 11 bases between. The CDR3 sequence: CASSPQGLQPQHF. The CDR3 nucleotides read TGTGCCAGCAGTCCCCAGGGACTTCAGCCCCAGCATTTT.

This clonotype has a handful of counts. This chain joins TRBV19 and TRBJ1-3; D possibly corresponds to TRBD1 (6 bases). CDR3 length: 14 residues. Trimming left V 4 bases short and J 4 bases short, with 11 bases between. CDR1 and CDR2 (germline): LNHDA, SQIVND (reference sequence). DNA for the CDR3: TGTGCCAGTAGTACGACAGGAGGAGGAAACACCATATATTTT. Translated: CASSTTGGGNTIYF.

This rearrangement joins TRBV20-1 to TRBJ2-1, with D maybe TRBD1 (5 bases). Trimming shortened V by 1 base and J by 4 bases, and 20 bases separated the two germline ends. The germline V gene has CDR1 DFQATT and CDR2 SNEGSKA (reference sequence). This CDR3 contains 17 residues. The CDR3 DNA reads as TGCAGTGCTAGAGTTTGGGGCCAGGTTGAAGGGTACAATGAGCAGTTCTTC. Translated, it gives CSARVWGQVEGYNEQFF.

This clonotype was observed many times. The chain combines TRBV5-4 with TRBJ2-3; TRBD2 aligns across 15 bases. The CDR3 loop spans 18 amino acids. The germline V gene encodes CDR1 SGHNT and CDR2 YYREEE (reference sequence). V was pared by 4 bases and J by 1 base, with 7 bases of the junction left unmatched. CDR3 bases: TGTGCCAGCAGCCCAGGACTAGCGGGGGGGCTCGGCACAGATACGCAGTATTTT. This gives the protein CASSPGLAGGLGTDTQYF.

The table lists this clonotype with many counts. V usage is TRBV2 and J usage is TRBJ2-1; 7 bases match TRBD1. CDR3 length: 16 residues. V shed 6 bases, J shed 4 bases, and the junction held 12 bases outside the gene matches. From germline, CDR1 is SNHLY and CDR2 FYNNEI. CDR3 protein: CASRRGTVNLYNEQFF. The CDR3 DNA reads as TGTGCCAGCAGGCGTGGGACAGTCAACCTGTACAATGAGCAGTTCTTC.

This clonotype was seen more than once but under ten times. CDR3 protein: CASSCEGEGYEQYF. The CDR3 DNA is TGTGCCAGCAGTTGCGAGGGGGAGGGCTACGAGCAGTACTTC. This rearrangement joins TRBV6-5 to TRBJ2-7; possible D gene TRBD2, 7 bases. Looked up from germline, CDR1 is MNHEY and CDR2 is SVGAGI. This CDR3 has 14 residues. V was pared by 4 bases and J by 3 bases, with 13 bases between.

This clonotype was seen at least ten times. This sequence joins TRBV7-8 and TRBJ2-5, with 9 bases lining up with TRBD1. V trimming: 3 bases; J trimming: 2 bases; junction bases outside the gene matches: 4. CDR1 is SGHVS, CDR2 FQNEAQ, per germline. This CDR3 has 15 residues. Here the CDR3 DNA reads TGTGCCAGCAGCTTTGGGGACAGGGTACAAGAGACCCAGTACTTC. As protein: CASSFGDRVQETQYF.

This clonotype has ten or more counts. The rearrangement links TRBV12-3 or TRBV12-4 to TRBJ1-4, with 8 positions matching TRBD1. Trimming cost V 3 bases and J 7 bases; bases outside gene matches: 4. This CDR3 has 14 amino acids. CDR3 sequence reads: CASSFGTGSEKLFF. In DNA, the CDR3 is TGTGCCAGCAGTTTTGGGACAGGATCTGAAAAACTGTTTTTT.

This clonotype was counted between two and nine times. V and J are TRBV27 and TRBJ1-6; 9 bases align to TRBD1. V shed 8 bases and J 10 bases; nucleotides not matched to a gene: 9. CDR1 and CDR2 (germline): MNHEY, SMNVEV (reference sequence). The CDR3 spans 14 residues. This chain's CDR3 is CASVGQGPGSPLHF. The CDR3 DNA sequence: TGTGCCAGCGTGGGACAGGGCCCCGGATCACCCCTCCACTTT.

The CDR3 nucleotides read TGTGCCAGTAGTCCTCTACAAACCGGGGAGCTGTTTTTT. The encoded protein is CASSPLQTGELFF. The chain has TRBV19 and TRBJ2-2, with no clear D. Looked up from germline, CDR1 is LNHDA and CDR2 is SQIVND (reference sequence). Trimming shortened V by 5 bases and J by 5 bases, and 9 bases separated the two germline ends. The CDR3 is 13 amino acids.

There are many counts of this clonotype. The chain is built from TRBV7-6 and TRBJ2-2; D call uncertain. CDR1 is SGHVS and CDR2 is FNYEAQ in the germline V gene. The CDR3 sequence is 13 residues long. V was pared by 1 base and J by 3 bases, with 3 bases between. The CDR3 nucleotides read TGTGCCAGCAGCTTAGGGTACACCGGGGAGCTGTTTTTT. It is translated as CASSLGYTGELFF.

This clonotype was found a few times. V usage is TRBV4-1 and J usage is TRBJ1-5; D is possibly TRBD1 (5 bases). This CDR3 is 16 amino acids long. The germline gives CDR1 MGHRA, CDR2 YSYEKL. The V end was cut by 0 bases, the J end by 7 bases, with 16 bases between. The CDR3 DNA follows: TGCGCCAGCAGCCAAGAGCTAGGGGCAGCAGGACAGCCCCAGCATTTT. Encoded protein: CASSQELGAAGQPQHF.

At least ten counts were recorded for this clonotype. The gene calls are TRBV7-2 and TRBJ2-7, with no clear D. The CDR3 contains 11 residues. Germline CDR1 SGHTA, CDR2 FQGNSA. The germline V and J ends were trimmed by 3 bases and 0 bases, with 0 bases remaining between them. The CDR3 spells CASSFSYEQYF. For the CDR3, the DNA is TGTGCCAGCAGCTTCTCCTACGAGCAGTACTTC.

This clonotype was counted many times. The chain is built from TRBV11-1 and TRBJ2-1; 9 positions match TRBD2. Germline CDR1 is SGHAT and CDR2 is FQDESV (reference sequence). There are 15 residues in the CDR3. Germline trimming cut 1 base from V and 9 bases from J; bases unmatched to any gene: 7. The DNA of the CDR3 is TGTGCCAGCAGCTTAGGAGGGTTAGCGGGAGTTGAGCAGTTCTTC. Its protein product is CASSLGGLAGVEQFF. The variable domain in full, completed from reference TRBV11-1 and TRBJ2-1, reads EAEVAQSPRYKITEKSQAVAFWCDPISGHATLYWYRQILGQGPELLVQFQDESVVDDSQLPKDRFSAERLKGVDSTLKIQPAELGDSAMYLCASSLGGLAGVEQFFGPGTRLTVL.

This clonotype was seen repeatedly, ten times or more. The V and J genes are TRBV29-1 and TRBJ1-1; D is unclear. Germline CDR1 is SQVTM and CDR2 is ANQGSEA. Trimming removed 4 bases from V and 0 bases from J, with 15 bases in between. CDR3 length equals 15 residues. The CDR3 DNA is TGCAGCGTTGCTCCCTACGGCGTGATGAACACTGAAGCTTTCTTT. It yields the protein CSVAPYGVMNTEAFF.

A word on this clonotype: Given a much more abundant clone one base away, this may be a read error. The genes are TRBV29-1 and TRBJ2-1; D may be TRBD2 (6 bases). This CDR3 comprises 13 residues. CDR1 is SQVTM and CDR2 is ANQGSEA in the germline V gene. For the CDR3, the DNA is TGCGGCGCCGTCGCGGGAAGGTACAATGAGCAGTTCTTC. This translates into CGAVAGRYNEQFF.

The chain is built from TRBV5-1 and TRBJ2-3; 13 positions match TRBD2. Germline CDR1 is SGHRS and CDR2 is YFSETQ. The CDR3 is made up of 16 amino acids. V shed 4 bases and J 2 bases; nucleotides not matched to a gene: 4. Written as DNA, the CDR3 is TGCGCCAGCAGCCGGGGGACTAGCGGGAACACAGATACGCAGTATTTT. As protein: CASSRGTSGNTDTQYF.

This clonotype was detected many times. This chain connects TRBV28 to TRBJ2-7, with 7 bases that match TRBD1. Germline V gives CDR1 MDHEN, CDR2 SYDVKM. CDR3 length: 15 residues. J lost 2 bases, V lost 2 bases, and 6 bases had no gene match. The CDR3 loop reads CASSLVGQIAYEQYF. The CDR3 coding sequence is TGTGCCAGCAGTTTAGTGGGACAGATAGCCTACGAGCAGTACTTC.

This chain joins TRBV20-1 and TRBJ2-5; 9 nucleotides match TRBD2. The CDR3 spans 15 residues. The V and J ends lost 4 bases and 0 bases, in that order; junction bases with no gene match: 6. Germline CDR1 and CDR2: DFQATT and SNEGSKA (reference sequence). The CDR3: CSANPSGDYQETQYF. The CDR3 DNA reads TGCAGTGCTAACCCTAGCGGGGACTACCAAGAGACCCAGTACTTC.

V gene TRBV19 combines with J gene TRBJ2-4; D remains ambiguous. Trimming took 4 bases from V and 0 from J, leaving 10 bases between them. Per the germline V gene, CDR1 is LNHDA and CDR2 is SQIVND (reference sequence). CDR3 size: 15 residues. CDR3 nucleotides: TGTGCCAGTAGTAGTTCCTACTTAGCCAAAAACATTCAGTACTTC. This gives the protein CASSSSYLAKNIQYF.

This clonotype has more than one count but fewer than ten. V and J are TRBV9 and TRBJ1-3; D unclear. V was trimmed by 0 bases and J by 2 bases, leaving 9 bases between them. This CDR3 has 15 residues. Germline V gene sequence: CDR1 SGDLS, CDR2 YYNGEE. CDR3 DNA sequence: TGTGCCAGCAGCGTAGGGGCTGGGGCTGGAAACACCATATATTTT. Protein product: CASSVGAGAGNTIYF.

At least ten counts were recorded for this clonotype. The rearrangement links TRBV12-3 or TRBV12-4 to TRBJ1-4, with a possible D match to TRBD1 (6 bases). The ends were cut back, 7 bases at V and 5 bases at J, with 17 bases in the middle. The CDR3 spans 15 residues. CDR3 nucleotide sequence: TGTGCCAGCACTATGAACAGGGTGGTCAATGAAAAACTGTTTTTT. It is translated as CASTMNRVVNEKLFF.

This clonotype was detected ten times or more. This sequence joins TRBV28 and TRBJ1-5; maybe TRBD1 (6 bases). Trimming took 6 bases from V and 3 from J, leaving 9 bases between them. Germline values: CDR1 MDHEN, CDR2 SYDVKM. The length of the CDR3 is 13 residues. The chain's CDR3 is CASSGQSNQPQHF. The CDR3 DNA reads as TGTGCCAGCAGCGGACAGTCCAATCAGCCCCAGCATTTT.

This clonotype was observed many times. This sequence joins TRBV2 and TRBJ2-3, with 7 bases that match TRBD1. V dropped 4 bases and J dropped 0; count of bases not matched to a gene: 13. The CDR3 totals 18 residues. Germline V gene data show CDR1 as SNHLY and CDR2 as FYNNEI. The CDR3 DNA reads TGTGCCAGCAGTGTTGGGACAGAGAAACGTACTAGCACAGATACGCAGTATTTT. Translated, it gives CASSVGTEKRTSTDTQYF.

This clonotype was seen a handful of times. This chain connects TRBV15 to TRBJ2-5; D remains ambiguous. Germline values: CDR1 LNHNV, CDR2 YYDKDF (reference sequence). The CDR3 contains 13 residues. V gave up 0 bases and J gave up 0 bases, with 2 bases separating them. CDR3 DNA: TGTGCCACCAGCAGAGAGAACCAAGAGACCCAGTACTTC. This gives the protein CATSRENQETQYF.

This clonotype was observed a few times. Given the absence of the conserved phenylalanine or tryptophan at the CDR3 end, a read error is likely. The chain recombines TRBV12-3 or TRBV12-4 with TRBJ1-1; unclear D gene. The CDR3 spans 14 residues. The CDR3 spells CASNLAGVNTEAFL. The CDR3 region has the DNA TGTGCCAGCAATTTAGCTGGGGTGAACACTGAAGCTTTCCTT.

There are many counts of this clonotype. V and J are TRBV11-2 and TRBJ2-3; 9 nucleotides line up with TRBD2. Germline CDR1 is SGHAT and CDR2 is FQNNGV. This CDR3 comprises 16 residues. Trimming removed 5 bases from V and 5 bases from J; junction bases left unmatched: 11. CDR3 amino acids: CASSPTGGGGLDTQYF. CDR3 nucleotides: TGTGCCAGCAGCCCGACGGGCGGGGGGGGATTAGATACGCAGTATTTT.

This clonotype has at least ten counts. The chain has TRBV20-1 and TRBJ2-7; a possible D gene is TRBD2 (5 bases). CDR1 and CDR2 from the germline V gene are DFQATT and SNEGSKA (reference sequence). The CDR3 spans 13 residues. V was pared by 4 bases and J by 5 bases, with 15 bases between. The CDR3 protein is CSATGVAEDEQYF. The DNA for the CDR3 is TGCAGTGCTACCGGGGTGGCTGAAGACGAGCAGTACTTC.